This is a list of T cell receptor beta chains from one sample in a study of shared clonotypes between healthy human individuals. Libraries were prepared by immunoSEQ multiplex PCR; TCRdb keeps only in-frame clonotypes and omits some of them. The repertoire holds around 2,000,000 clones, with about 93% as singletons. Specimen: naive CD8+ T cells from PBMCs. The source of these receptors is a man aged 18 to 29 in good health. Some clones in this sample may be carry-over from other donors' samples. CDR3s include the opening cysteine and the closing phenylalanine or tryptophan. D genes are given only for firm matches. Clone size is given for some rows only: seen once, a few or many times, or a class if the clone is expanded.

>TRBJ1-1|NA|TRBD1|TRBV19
CASSEGAGTEAFF
TGTGCCAGTAGTGAGGGGGCTGGCACTGAAGCTTTCTTT
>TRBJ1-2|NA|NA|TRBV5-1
CASSFTGGDYGYTF
TGCGCCAGCAGCTTTACGGGGGGTGACTATGGCTACACCTTC
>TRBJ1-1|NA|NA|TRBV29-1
CSVEGPRDEAFF
TGCAGCGTTGAAGGGCCACGCGATGAAGCTTTCTTT
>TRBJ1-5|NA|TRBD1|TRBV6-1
CASSEFGIRGISQPQHF
TGTGCCAGCAGTGAATTTGGTATCAGGGGGATTTCGCAGCCCCAGCATTTT
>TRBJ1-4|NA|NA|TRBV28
CASTKVRDEKLFF
TGTGCCAGCACCAAGGTCAGGGATGAAAAACTGTTTTTT
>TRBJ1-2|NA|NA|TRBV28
CASSTLRGTNYGYTF
TGTGCCAGCAGCACCCTCCGGGGCACTAACTATGGCTACACCTTC
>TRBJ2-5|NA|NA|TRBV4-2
CASSQGERLRGGETQYF
TGTGCCAGCAGCCAAGGTGAAAGACTAAGGGGGGGAGAGACCCAGTACTTC
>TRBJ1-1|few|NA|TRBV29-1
CSVDSNTEAFF
TGCAGCGTTGATTCCAACACTGAAGCTTTCTTT
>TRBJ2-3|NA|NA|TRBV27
CASSLLEWNGADTDTQYF
TGTGCCAGCAGTTTATTGGAGTGGAACGGGGCTGACACAGATACGCAGTATTTT
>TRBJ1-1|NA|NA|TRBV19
CASTDSLLSNDLNTEAFF
TGTGCCAGCACGGACTCCTTACTTAGTAACGATTTGAACACTGAAGCTTTCTTT
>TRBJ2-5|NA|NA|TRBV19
CASSRGFDRRQETQYF
TGTGCCAGTAGTAGGGGCTTCGACAGGCGACAAGAGACCCAGTACTTC
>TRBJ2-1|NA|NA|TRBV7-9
CASSLVPHNEQFF
TGTGCCAGCAGCTTAGTACCCCACAATGAGCAGTTCTTC
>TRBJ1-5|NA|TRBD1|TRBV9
CASSVQGQGGQPQHF
TGTGCCAGCAGCGTGCAAGGACAGGGGGGTCAGCCCCAGCATTTT